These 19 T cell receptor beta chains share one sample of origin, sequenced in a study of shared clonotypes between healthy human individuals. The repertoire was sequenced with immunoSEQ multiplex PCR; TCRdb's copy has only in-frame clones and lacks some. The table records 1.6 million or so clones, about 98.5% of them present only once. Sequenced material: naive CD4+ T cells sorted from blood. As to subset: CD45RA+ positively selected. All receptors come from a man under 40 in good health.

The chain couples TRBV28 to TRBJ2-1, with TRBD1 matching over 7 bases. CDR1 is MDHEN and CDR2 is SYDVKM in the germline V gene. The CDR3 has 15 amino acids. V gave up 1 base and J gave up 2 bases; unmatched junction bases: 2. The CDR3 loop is CASSLLGGPYNEQFF. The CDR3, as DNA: TGTGCCAGCAGTTTATTAGGGGGCCCCTACAATGAGCAGTTCTTC.

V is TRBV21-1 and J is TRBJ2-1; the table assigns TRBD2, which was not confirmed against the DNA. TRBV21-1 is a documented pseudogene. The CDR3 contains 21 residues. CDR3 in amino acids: CASSPFIKGLAGPYKNNEQFF. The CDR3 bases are TGTGCCAGCAGCCCCTTTATAAAGGGACTAGCGGGACCCTATAAGAACAATGAGCAGTTCTTC.

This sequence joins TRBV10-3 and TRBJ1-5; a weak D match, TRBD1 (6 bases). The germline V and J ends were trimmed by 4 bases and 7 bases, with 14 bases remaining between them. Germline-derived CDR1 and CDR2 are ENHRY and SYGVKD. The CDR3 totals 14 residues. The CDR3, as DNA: TGTGCCATCAGTGGAAAATCGGGGGGCCAGCCCCAGCATTTT. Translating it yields CAISGKSGGQPQHF.

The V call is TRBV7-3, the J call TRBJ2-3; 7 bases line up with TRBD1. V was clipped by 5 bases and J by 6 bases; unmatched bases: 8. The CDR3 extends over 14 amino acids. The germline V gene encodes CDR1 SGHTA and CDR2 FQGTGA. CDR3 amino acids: CASSLRQGPDTQYF. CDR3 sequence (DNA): TGTGCCAGCAGCCTAAGACAGGGACCCGATACGCAGTATTTT.

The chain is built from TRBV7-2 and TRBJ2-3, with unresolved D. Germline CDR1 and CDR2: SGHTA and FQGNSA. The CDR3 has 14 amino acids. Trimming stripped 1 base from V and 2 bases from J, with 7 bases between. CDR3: CASSLGSYTDTQYF. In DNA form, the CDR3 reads TGTGCCAGCAGCTTAGGCTCTTACACAGATACGCAGTATTTT.

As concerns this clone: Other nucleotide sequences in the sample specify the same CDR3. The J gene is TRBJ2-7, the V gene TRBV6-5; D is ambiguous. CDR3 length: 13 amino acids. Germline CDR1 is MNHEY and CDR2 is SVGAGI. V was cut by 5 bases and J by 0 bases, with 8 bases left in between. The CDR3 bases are TGTGCCAGCAGTCGGCAGACCTCCTACGAGCAGTACTTC. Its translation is CASSRQTSYEQYF.

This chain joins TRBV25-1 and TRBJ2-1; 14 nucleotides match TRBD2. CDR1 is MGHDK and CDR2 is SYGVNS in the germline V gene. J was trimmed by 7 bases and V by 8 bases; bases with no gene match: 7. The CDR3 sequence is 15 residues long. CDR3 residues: CASWGLAGVGNEQFF. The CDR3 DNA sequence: TGTGCCAGCTGGGGACTAGCGGGAGTGGGGAATGAGCAGTTCTTC.

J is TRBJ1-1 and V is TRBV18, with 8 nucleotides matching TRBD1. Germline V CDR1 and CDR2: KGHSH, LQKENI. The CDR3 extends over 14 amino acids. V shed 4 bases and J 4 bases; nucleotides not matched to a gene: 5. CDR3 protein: CASSQGQGATEAFF. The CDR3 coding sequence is TGTGCCAGCTCACAAGGACAGGGCGCCACTGAAGCTTTCTTT.

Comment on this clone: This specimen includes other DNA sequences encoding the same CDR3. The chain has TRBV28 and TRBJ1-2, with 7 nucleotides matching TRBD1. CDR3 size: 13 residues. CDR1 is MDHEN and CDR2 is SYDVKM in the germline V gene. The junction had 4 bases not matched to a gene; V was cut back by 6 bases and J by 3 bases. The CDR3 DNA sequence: TGTGCCAGCAGCACCGGGACAGACTATGGCTACACCTTC. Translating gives CASSTGTDYGYTF.

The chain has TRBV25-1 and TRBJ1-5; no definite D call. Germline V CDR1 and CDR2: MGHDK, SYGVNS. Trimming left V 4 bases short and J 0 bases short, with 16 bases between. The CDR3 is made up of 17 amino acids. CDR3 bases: TGTGCCAGCAGTGGTTTTGGGTTAGATTATAGCAATCAGCCCCAGCATTTT. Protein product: CASSGFGLDYSNQPQHF.

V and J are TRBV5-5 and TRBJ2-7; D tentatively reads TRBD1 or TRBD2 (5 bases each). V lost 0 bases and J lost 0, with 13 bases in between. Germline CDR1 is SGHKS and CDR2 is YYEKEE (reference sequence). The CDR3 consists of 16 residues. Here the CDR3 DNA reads TGTGCCAGCAGCTTGGTGTTTGCAGGGAGCTCCTACGAGCAGTACTTC. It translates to CASSLVFAGSSYEQYF.

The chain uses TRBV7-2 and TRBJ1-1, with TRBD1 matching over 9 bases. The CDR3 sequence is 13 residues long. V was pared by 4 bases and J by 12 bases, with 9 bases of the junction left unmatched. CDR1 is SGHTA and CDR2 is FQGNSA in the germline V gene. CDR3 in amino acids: CASSSPVDRGSFF. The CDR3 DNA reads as TGTGCCAGCAGCTCCCCCGTCGACAGGGGGTCTTTCTTT.

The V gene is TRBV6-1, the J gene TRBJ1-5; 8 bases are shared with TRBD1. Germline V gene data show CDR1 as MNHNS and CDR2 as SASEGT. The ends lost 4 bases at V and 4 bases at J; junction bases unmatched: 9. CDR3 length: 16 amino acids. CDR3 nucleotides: TGTGCCAGCAGTGCCCTTGCAGGGGGCGGAAATCAGCCCCAGCATTTT. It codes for CASSALAGGGNQPQHF.

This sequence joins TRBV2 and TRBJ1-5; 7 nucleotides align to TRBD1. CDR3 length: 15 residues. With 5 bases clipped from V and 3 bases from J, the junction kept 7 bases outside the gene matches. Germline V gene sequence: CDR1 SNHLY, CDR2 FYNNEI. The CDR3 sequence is CASSWDRGNNQPQHF. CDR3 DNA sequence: TGTGCCAGCAGTTGGGACAGAGGAAACAATCAGCCCCAGCATTTT.

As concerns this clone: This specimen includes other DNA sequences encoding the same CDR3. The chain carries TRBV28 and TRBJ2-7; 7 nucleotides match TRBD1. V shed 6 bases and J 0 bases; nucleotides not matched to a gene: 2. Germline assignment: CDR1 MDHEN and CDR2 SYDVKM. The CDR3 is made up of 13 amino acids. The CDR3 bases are TGTGCCAGCAGCGGGACAGTCTCCTACGAGCAGTACTTC. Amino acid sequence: CASSGTVSYEQYF.

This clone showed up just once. CDR3 residues: CASSLSSGQGGKNIQYF. The CDR3 coding sequence is TGTGCCAGCAGCTTATCCTCCGGACAGGGGGGGAAAAACATTCAGTACTTC. The chain couples TRBV7-2 to TRBJ2-4; 10 bases are a match to TRBD1. V was clipped by 2 bases and J by 4 bases; unmatched bases: 8. Germline CDR1 and CDR2: SGHTA and FQGNSA. The CDR3 loop spans 17 amino acids. The entire variable domain, with the rest obtained from reference TRBV7-2 and TRBJ2-4, is as follows: GAGVSQSPSNKVTEKGKDVELRCDPISGHTALYWYRQSLGQGLEFLIYFQGNSAPDKSGLPSDRFSAERTGGSVSTLTIQRTQQEDSAVYLCASSLSSGQGGKNIQYFGAGTRLSVL.

The CDR3 is CASRLSSGRAYEQYF. CDR3 coding DNA: TGTGCCAGTAGACTTTCTAGCGGGAGGGCCTACGAGCAGTACTTC. V and J are TRBV19 and TRBJ2-7; 12 bases align to TRBD2. Per the germline V gene, CDR1 is LNHDA and CDR2 is SQIVND (reference sequence). V shed 6 bases, J shed 2 bases, and the junction held 5 bases outside the gene matches. CDR3 length: 15 residues.

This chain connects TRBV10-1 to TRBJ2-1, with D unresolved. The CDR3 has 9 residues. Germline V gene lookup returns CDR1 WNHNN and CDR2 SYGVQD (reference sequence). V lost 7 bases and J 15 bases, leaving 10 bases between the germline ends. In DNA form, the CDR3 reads TGCGCCAGCACTTCTTGGGCGTTCTTC. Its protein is CASTSWAFF.

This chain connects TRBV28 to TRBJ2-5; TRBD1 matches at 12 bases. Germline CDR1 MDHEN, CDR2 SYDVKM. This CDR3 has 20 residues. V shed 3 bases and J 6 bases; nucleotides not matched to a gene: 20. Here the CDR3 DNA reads TGTGCCAGCAGTTTCCCTCCGTGGGACAGGGGGCCGTTTATGAGAAAGACCCAGTACTTC. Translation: CASSFPPWDRGPFMRKTQYF. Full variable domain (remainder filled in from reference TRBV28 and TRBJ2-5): DVKVTQSSRYLVKRTGEKVFLECVQDMDHENMFWYRQDPGLGLRLIYFSYDVKMKEKGDIPEGYSVSREKKERFSLILESASTNQTSMYLCASSFPPWDRGPFMRKTQYFGPGTRLLVL.